The rows below give T cell receptor beta chains drawn from one sample of a study of T cells after yellow fever vaccination. In TCRdb, the 5' RACE reads were re-called with MiXCR into one record per CDR3 protein. Of some 320,000 distinct CDR3 sequences listed, approximately 10% are singletons. Sample: CD4+ T cells sorted from PBMCs, taken 5 days after the yellow fever booster vaccination. These receptors were taken from a young man who received the YFV17D yellow fever vaccine. Both conserved end residues are part of each CDR3.

v_call: TRBV5-1; j_call: TRBJ1-4; cdr3_aa: CASSGTGVLNEKLFF
v_call: TRBV27; j_call: TRBJ2-4; cdr3_aa: CASSLRIGRGGLVDIQYF
v_call: TRBV12-3/TRBV12-4; j_call: TRBJ1-2; cdr3_aa: CASSLLNGGSTYGYTF
v_call: TRBV4-2; j_call: TRBJ2-1; cdr3_aa: CASSPTSGGAAEQFF
v_call: TRBV7-2; j_call: TRBJ2-7; cdr3_aa: CASSFTSGGAYEQYF
v_call: TRBV5-4; j_call: TRBJ2-7; cdr3_aa: CASSYRDKTAEEYF
v_call: TRBV18; j_call: TRBJ2-1; cdr3_aa: CASERSYNEQFF
v_call: TRBV28; j_call: TRBJ2-3; cdr3_aa: CASNLRTVTDTQYF
v_call: TRBV5-4; j_call: TRBJ2-2; cdr3_aa: CASSLGGGGSGELFF
v_call: TRBV16; j_call: TRBJ2-7; cdr3_aa: CASSQLLYEQYF
v_call: TRBV12-3/TRBV12-4; j_call: TRBJ2-5; cdr3_aa: CASSLRRGGLLETQYF
v_call: TRBV5-5; j_call: TRBJ1-6; cdr3_aa: CASSPTLAYNSPLHF
v_call: TRBV7-8; j_call: TRBJ2-5; cdr3_aa: CASSLASGTSGTQYF
v_call: TRBV4-3; j_call: TRBJ2-1; cdr3_aa: CASSRRDRDYNEQFF
v_call: TRBV3-1; j_call: TRBJ2-5; cdr3_aa: CASSQVSTQYF
v_call: TRBV18; j_call: TRBJ2-3; cdr3_aa: CASSADSRDTQYF
v_call: TRBV28; j_call: TRBJ2-1; cdr3_aa: CASSRNPNEQFF
v_call: TRBV4-1; j_call: TRBJ1-2; cdr3_aa: CASRANIQGAYGYTF
v_call: TRBV5-1; j_call: TRBJ1-1; cdr3_aa: CASSLVGGEAFF
v_call: TRBV20-1; j_call: TRBJ1-2; cdr3_aa: CSARVGGRGYTF
v_call: TRBV20-1; j_call: TRBJ2-3; cdr3_aa: CSASLAGKTDTQYF
v_call: TRBV4-2; j_call: TRBJ2-7; cdr3_aa: CASSQDRTSDEQYF
v_call: TRBV5-1; j_call: TRBJ1-2; cdr3_aa: CASSLALGSYGYTF
v_call: TRBV7-2; j_call: TRBJ2-1; cdr3_aa: CASSGGRTGGYNEQFF
v_call: TRBV7-3; j_call: TRBJ2-5; cdr3_aa: CASSSGLAGAETQYF
v_call: TRBV5-1; j_call: TRBJ1-6; cdr3_aa: CASSEGSVGSPLHF
v_call: TRBV9; j_call: TRBJ2-2; cdr3_aa: CASSPGQSTGELFF
v_call: TRBV3-1; j_call: TRBJ2-1; cdr3_aa: CASSSRDTPYNEQFF
v_call: TRBV3-1; j_call: TRBJ2-7; cdr3_aa: CASSPPGVQGEQYF
v_call: TRBV7-2; j_call: TRBJ2-4; cdr3_aa: CASSLEWNIQYF
v_call: TRBV7-9; j_call: TRBJ2-5; cdr3_aa: CASSHPTGQQETQYF
v_call: TRBV18; j_call: TRBJ1-1; cdr3_aa: CASSPPVTRAYTEAFF
v_call: TRBV3-1; j_call: TRBJ2-7; cdr3_aa: CASSQEVSGSYEQYF
v_call: TRBV2; j_call: TRBJ1-1; cdr3_aa: CASSERVVGTEAFF
v_call: TRBV12-3/TRBV12-4; j_call: TRBJ2-7; cdr3_aa: CASSFWASSTYEQYF
v_call: TRBV6-5; j_call: TRBJ1-2; cdr3_aa: CASSYSQGNYGYTF
v_call: TRBV12-3/TRBV12-4; j_call: TRBJ2-5; cdr3_aa: CASSLGLVWAQYF
v_call: TRBV20-1; j_call: TRBJ1-5; cdr3_aa: CSARDPQGGNQPQHF
v_call: TRBV5-6; j_call: TRBJ1-1; cdr3_aa: CASSLTGIVGLNTEAFF
v_call: TRBV20-1; j_call: TRBJ2-1; cdr3_aa: CSARRGQGTTEQFF
v_call: TRBV24-1; j_call: TRBJ2-1; cdr3_aa: CATSETFPTREQFF
v_call: TRBV7-9; j_call: TRBJ2-1; cdr3_aa: CASMEGGFNEQFF
v_call: TRBV7-3; j_call: TRBJ2-2; cdr3_aa: CASSLTLAGGLSGELFF
v_call: TRBV2; j_call: TRBJ2-7; cdr3_aa: CATALTWTSRYEQYF
v_call: TRBV18; j_call: TRBJ2-1; cdr3_aa: CASSRRTSGGAGSYNEQFF
v_call: TRBV23-1; j_call: TRBJ1-5; cdr3_aa: CASSPFAGAGQPQHF
v_call: TRBV7-2; j_call: TRBJ2-5; cdr3_aa: CASRGGSETQYF
v_call: TRBV5-4; j_call: TRBJ2-3; cdr3_aa: CASSLFRGSTDTQYF
v_call: TRBV7-9; j_call: TRBJ1-2; cdr3_aa: CASSPGSGNGYTF